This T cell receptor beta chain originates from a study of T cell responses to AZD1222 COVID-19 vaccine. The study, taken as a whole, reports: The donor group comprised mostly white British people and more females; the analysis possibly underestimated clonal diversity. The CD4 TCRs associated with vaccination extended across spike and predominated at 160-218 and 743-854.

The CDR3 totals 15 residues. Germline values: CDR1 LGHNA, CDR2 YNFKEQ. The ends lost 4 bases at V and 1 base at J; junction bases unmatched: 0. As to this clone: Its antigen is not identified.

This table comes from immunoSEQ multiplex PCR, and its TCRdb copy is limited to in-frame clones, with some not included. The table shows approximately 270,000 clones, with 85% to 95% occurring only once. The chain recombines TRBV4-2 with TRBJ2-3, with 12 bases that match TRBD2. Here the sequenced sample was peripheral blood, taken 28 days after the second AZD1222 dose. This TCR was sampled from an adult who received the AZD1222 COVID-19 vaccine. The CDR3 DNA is TGTGCCAGCAGCCCTAGCGGGGGGGGCACAGATACGCAGTATTTT. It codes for CASSPSGGGTDTQYF.